The clone carrying this TCR beta chain occurred a few times. What it binds is not known. Trimming pared 0 bases from V and 2 bases from J, leaving 14 bases between. The CDR3 has 16 amino acids. CDR1 is LGHNA and CDR2 is YNFKEQ in the germline V gene. The PBMCs were taken from roughly 10 ml of fresh peripheral blood. RNA transcripts served as template for amplifying TCR beta CDR3 sequences. First-round RT-PCR relied on HTBI primers, and a second-round multiplex PCR came next. TCRdb processed the multiplex PCR reads anew with MiXCR; each CDR3 protein has one entry. Of around 600,000 distinct CDR3 sequences in the sample, about 41% were seen once. The sample belongs to a study of Graves' ophthalmopathy and Graves' hyperthyroidism. Findings and limits, study-wide: Its predictions of ophthalmopathy progression gave the model over 65% sensitivity and 72.22% specificity. A majority of expanded thyroid clonotypes exceeding 0.001 frequency were likewise present in blood.

Sequencing input: peripheral blood. The gene calls are TRBV4-2 and TRBJ2-7; D is ambiguous. The TCR was taken from an adult man with Graves' ophthalmopathy. As DNA, the CDR3 is TGTGCCAGCAGCCAAGATTTCGGACCGTTCACCTACGAGCAGTACTTC. Its protein product is CASSQDFGPFTYEQYF.